This TCR beta chain was sequenced during a study of neurological immune-mediated disorders. Overall study findings and caveats: The study found the most TCR clonal expansion in HTLV-1-associated myelopathy and the least in multiple sclerosis, below healthy controls. A possible signature was seen in one related-CDR3 cluster, into which phylogenetic grouping placed the repertoires of 18 of 34 multiple sclerosis patients. The study found no CDR3 amino acid sequences shared by expanded clones across subjects, suggesting private repertoires in all groups.

CDR1 and CDR2 from the germline V gene are SGHRS and YFSETQ. CDR3 length: 15 residues. V lost 1 base and J lost 3, with 11 bases in between. A single record per CDR3 protein comes from TCRdb applying MiXCR to the 5' RACE reads. Of about 74,000 distinct CDR3 sequences listed, around 5.2% are singletons. This clonotype was seen repeatedly, ten times or more. Its antigen is not identified. The sample consisted of PBMCs. V usage is TRBV5-1 and J usage is TRBJ1-5, with D hard to call. The sequence derives from a man aged 18 to 30 with multiple sclerosis. The CDR3 sequence is CASSLSTVNNQPQHF. The CDR3 DNA reads TGCGCCAGCAGCTTGAGCACAGTTAACAATCAGCCCCAGCATTTT. Drawing the rest from reference TRBV5-1 and TRBJ1-5, the complete variable domain is KAGVTQTPRYLIKTRGQQVTLSCSPISGHRSVSWYQQTPGQGLQFLFEYFSETQRNKGNFPGRFSGRQFSNSRSEMNVSTLELGDSALYLCASSLSTVNNQPQHFGDGTRLSIL.